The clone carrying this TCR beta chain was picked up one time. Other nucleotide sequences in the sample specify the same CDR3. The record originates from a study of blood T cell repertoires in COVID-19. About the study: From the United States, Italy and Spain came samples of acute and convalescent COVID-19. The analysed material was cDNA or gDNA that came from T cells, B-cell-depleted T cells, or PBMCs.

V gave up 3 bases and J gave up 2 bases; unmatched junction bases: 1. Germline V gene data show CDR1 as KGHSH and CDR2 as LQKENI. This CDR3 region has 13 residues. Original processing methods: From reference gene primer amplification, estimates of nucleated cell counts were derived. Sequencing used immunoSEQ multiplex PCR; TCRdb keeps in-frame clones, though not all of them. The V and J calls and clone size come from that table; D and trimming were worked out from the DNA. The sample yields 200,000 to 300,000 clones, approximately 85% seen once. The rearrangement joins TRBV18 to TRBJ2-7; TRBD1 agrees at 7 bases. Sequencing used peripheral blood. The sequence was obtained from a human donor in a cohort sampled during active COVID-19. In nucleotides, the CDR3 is TGTGCCAGCTCACCGGGGACAGCCTACGAGCAGTACTTC. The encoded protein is CASSPGTAYEQYF.